This T cell receptor beta chain came from a study of T cell repertoires in cytomegalovirus infection (dated by TCRdb to about 2019). Concerning the study at large: Peptide stimulations targeted recently identified HLA-C-restricted CMV epitopes, whose presentation resists viral immunomodulation, together with well-studied HLA-B-restricted epitopes. Because public TCR beta signatures pointed to carriage of CMV infection together with the matching HLA type, the HLA type of each donor mattered for the analysis.

The CDR3, cysteine through phenylalanine, is 15 amino acids long. Here the CDR3 DNA is all that survives: 45 bases in frame from base 1. About this clonotype: Its antigen is not yet known. One junction end disagrees with the germline gene, perhaps due to a read error.

Results and caveats for the whole study, not just this receptor: Carriers of CMV infection plus the relevant HLA type were discriminated by the cumulative frequency of public TCR beta family members in the study cohort and in an independent roughly 380-donor cohort. The ex vivo response was dominated by HLA-C-restricted CMV-specific TCR beta clonotypes, and the single most frequent clonotype in two of eight donors was supplied by these HLA-C-restricted clonotypes.

TCRdb shows the sequencer as Illumina HiSeq 1500. TCRdb ran its own pipeline on the public reads, namely fastp trimming at Q25 and MiXCR clone calling, and kept in-frame beta chains. Rows are unified per CDR3 protein, each entry keeping the most common DNA and genes. The sample yields around 710,000 distinct CDR3 sequences; under 35% were counted once. The top ten constitute around 13% of the sample. The treatment or condition label for this specimen denotes: in vitro stimulation with specific CMV peptide epitopes to enrich CMV-specific T cells. This chain is built from TRBV5-3 and TRBJ1-4; the D gene cannot be named for sure. TRBV5-3 is sorted into the ORF group, with uncertain function. This sequence was found in a human donor in good health (CMV status not recorded). Some clones in this sample may be carry-over from other donors' samples. Source: cultured CD8+ T cells from PBMCs, taken from culture after CMV antigen stimulation. The CDR3 in this case is CASSSLEGAGEKLFF. The nucleotide sequence reads as follows: TGTGCCAGCAGCTCCCTGGAGGGCGCGGGGGAAAAACTGTTTTTT.